Listed below are T cell receptor beta chains from one sample, sequenced in a study of cytomegalovirus exposure and HLA in healthy donors. Using immunoSEQ multiplex PCR, the repertoire was profiled, and TCRdb retains in-frame clones only, with some absent. The profile shows some 170,000 clones, 70% to 90% of them singletons. Sequencing was performed on PBMCs. The receptors stem from a man in his thirties or forties in good health and CMV-seropositive. Each CDR3 is given with its conserved first and last residue. D genes are given only for firm matches. Clone size is not always given. Where it is, it says once, few, many or a class for expanded clones.

j_call,v_call,clone_size,d_call,cdr3_nt,cdr3_aa
TRBJ2-2,TRBV4-3,-,TRBD2,TGCGCCAGCAGCCAAGATCTCGGGACTAGCCTGAACACCGGGGAGCTGTTTTTT,CASSQDLGTSLNTGELFF
TRBJ2-2,TRBV10-3,-,-,TGTGCCATCAGTGTTTCGGCGGGGCCGAACACCGGGGAGCTGTTTTTT,CAISVSAGPNTGELFF
TRBJ2-2,TRBV7-5,-,-,TGTGCCAGAAGCTCAGGACTAGCGGGGAAAGGAACCGGGGAGCTGTTTTTT,CARSSGLAGKGTGELFF
TRBJ1-1,TRBV14,-,-,TGTGCCAGCAGCCAAGATTTCTATGGGGGCTCCGAGACTGAAGCTTTCTTT,CASSQDFYGGSETEAFF
TRBJ2-7,TRBV2,-,TRBD1,TGTGCCAGCACCCCCGACAGGGATTGGCAGTACTTC,CASTPDRDWQYF
TRBJ2-7,TRBV11-2,-,-,TGTGCCAGCACCGCTACGGTATCGTTCCACGAGCAGTACTTC,CASTATVSFHEQYF
TRBJ1-1,TRBV7-9,-,-,TGTGCCAGCAGCCGAACGGACACCAACACTGAAGCTTTCTTT,CASSRTDTNTEAFF
TRBJ1-1,TRBV5-1,once,TRBD1,TGCGCCAGCAGCTGGACAGGGGAAGATCTGAACACTGAAGCTTTCTTT,CASSWTGEDLNTEAFF
TRBJ2-7,TRBV7-9,-,-,TGTGCCAGCAGCTTAGAGGAGGAGACACGGAACTCCTACGAGCAGTACTTC,CASSLEEETRNSYEQYF
TRBJ2-7,TRBV9,-,TRBD2,TGTGCCAGCAGCGTAGTAGCGGGGCAGGGCTACGAGCAGTACTTC,CASSVVAGQGYEQYF
TRBJ2-1,TRBV7-8,-,-,TGTGCCAGCAGCACCCGGGACTACAATGAGCAGTTCTTC,CASSTRDYNEQFF
TRBJ2-7,TRBV27,-,TRBD1,TGTGCCAGCAGGCCGGGACAGGGGGCTTACGAGCAGTACTTC,CASRPGQGAYEQYF